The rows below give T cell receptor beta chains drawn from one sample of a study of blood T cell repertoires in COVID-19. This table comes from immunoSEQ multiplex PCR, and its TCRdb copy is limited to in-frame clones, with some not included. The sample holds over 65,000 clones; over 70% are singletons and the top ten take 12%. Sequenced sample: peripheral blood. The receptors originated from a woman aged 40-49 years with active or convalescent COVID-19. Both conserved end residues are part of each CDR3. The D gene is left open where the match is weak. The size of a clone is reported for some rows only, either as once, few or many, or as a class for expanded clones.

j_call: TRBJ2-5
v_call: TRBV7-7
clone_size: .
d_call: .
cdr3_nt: TGTGCGGCAGGGGAAGAGACCCAGTACTTC
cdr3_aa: CAAGEETQYF

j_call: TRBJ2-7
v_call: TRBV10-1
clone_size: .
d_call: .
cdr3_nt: TGCGCCAGCAGTGAGGGCCCCGTTCACGAGCAGTACTTC
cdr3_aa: CASSEGPVHEQYF

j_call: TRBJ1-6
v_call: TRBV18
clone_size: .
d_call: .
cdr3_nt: TGTGCCAGCTCACCAGGGACAAGAGATAATTCACCCCTCCACTTT
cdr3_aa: CASSPGTRDNSPLHF

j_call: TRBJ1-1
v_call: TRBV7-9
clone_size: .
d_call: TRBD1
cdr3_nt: TGTGCCAGCAGCTCGGGACAGGGGGCGCAAGGAGCTTTCTTT
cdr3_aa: CASSSGQGAQGAFF

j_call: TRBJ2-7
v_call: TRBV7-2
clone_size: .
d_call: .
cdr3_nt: TGTGCCAGCAGCTTAGAATATGGAGAATACTACGAGCAGTACTTC
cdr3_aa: CASSLEYGEYYEQYF

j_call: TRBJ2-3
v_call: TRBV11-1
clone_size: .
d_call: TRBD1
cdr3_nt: TGTGCCAGCAGCTTAGCCACAGGGGGCTCGTGGAAGCAGTATTTT
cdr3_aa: CASSLATGGSWKQYF

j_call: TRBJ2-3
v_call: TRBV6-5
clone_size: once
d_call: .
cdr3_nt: TGTGCCAGCAGTTACACGACTAGTTCCACAGATACGCAGTATTTT
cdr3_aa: CASSYTTSSTDTQYF

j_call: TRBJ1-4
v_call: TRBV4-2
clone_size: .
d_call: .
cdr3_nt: TGTGCCAGCAGCCAAGTGGTTGCCCCAGGGAACACTAATGAAAAACTGTTTTTT
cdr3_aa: CASSQVVAPGNTNEKLFF

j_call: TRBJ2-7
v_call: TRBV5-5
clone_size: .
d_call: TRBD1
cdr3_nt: TGTGCCAGCAGCCGGGCTCCGGGACAGGCATACGAGCAGTACTTC
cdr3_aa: CASSRAPGQAYEQYF

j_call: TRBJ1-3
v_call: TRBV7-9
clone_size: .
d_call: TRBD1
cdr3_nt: TGTGCCAGCAGCATAGACAGGGAATCTGCTGGAAACACCATATATTTT
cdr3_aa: CASSIDRESAGNTIYF

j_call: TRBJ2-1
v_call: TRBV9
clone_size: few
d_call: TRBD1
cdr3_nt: TGTGCCAGCAGCCCCCAATCGGGCAGGGGGTACAATGAGCAGTTCTTC
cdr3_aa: CASSPQSGRGYNEQFF

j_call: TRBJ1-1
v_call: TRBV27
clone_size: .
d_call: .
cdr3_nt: TGTGCCAGCACTGGGCAATTGAACACTGAAGCTTTCTTT
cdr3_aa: CASTGQLNTEAFF

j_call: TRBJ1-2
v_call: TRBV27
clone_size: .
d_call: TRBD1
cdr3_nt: TGTGCCAGCAGTTTATGGGGACAGTCCTATGGCTACACCTTC
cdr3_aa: CASSLWGQSYGYTF

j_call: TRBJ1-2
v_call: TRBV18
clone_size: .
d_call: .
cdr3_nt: TGTGCCAGCTCACCATACATCGCGGAGGATGGCTACACCTTC
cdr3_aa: CASSPYIAEDGYTF

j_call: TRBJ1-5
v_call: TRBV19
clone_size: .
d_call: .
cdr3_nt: TGTGCCAGTAGTCGGGCGGGAGGGCAGCCCCAGCATTTT
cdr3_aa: CASSRAGGQPQHF

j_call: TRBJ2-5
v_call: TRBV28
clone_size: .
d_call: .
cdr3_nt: TGTGCCAGCAGACCCATCCCAGGGGACCAAGAGACCCAGTACTTC
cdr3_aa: CASRPIPGDQETQYF

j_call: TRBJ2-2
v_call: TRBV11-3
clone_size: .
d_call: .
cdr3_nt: TGTGCCAGCAGCGCCGCGGGTTTTAAAGCCCCCGGGGAGCTGTTTTTT
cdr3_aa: CASSAAGFKAPGELFF

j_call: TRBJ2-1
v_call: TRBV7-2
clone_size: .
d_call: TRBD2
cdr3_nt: TGTGCCAGCAGCCGCGGACTAGCGGGAAATGAGCAGTTCTTC
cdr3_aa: CASSRGLAGNEQFF